This T cell receptor (beta chain) was sequenced during a study of blood T cell repertoires in COVID-19. Study as a whole: T cells, B-cell-depleted T cells, or PBMCs supplied cDNA or gDNA.

Methods used by the authors: Reference gene primer amplification gave estimated nucleated cell counts. Only in-frame clones appear in the TCRdb table, and some are missing; sequencing was by immunoSEQ multiplex PCR. The V and J calls and the clone size are those of that table, but D and trimming were determined from the DNA. The sample lists about 350,000 clones, roughly 90% seen once, with 3% to 4.5% in the top ten. Trimming stripped 1 base from V and 7 bases from J, with 16 bases between. This CDR3 is built from 15 residues. Germline CDR1 is SGHDN and CDR2 is FVKESK. Enrolment of Seattle patients took place during active infection, and they were followed longitudinally.

The source of this sequence is a woman aged 55 to 70 with COVID-19, enrolled during active disease. V and J are TRBV14 and TRBJ1-2; D is perhaps TRBD1 (6 bases). Input material: peripheral blood. CDR3 DNA sequence: TGTGCCAGCAGCCAAGGCCCGCAGGGGAATCGTGGCTACACCTTC. Residues: CASSQGPQGNRGYTF.